The clone carrying this T cell receptor (beta chain) was seen many times. Its matching antigen is unknown. This entry belongs to a study of CD8 T cells in ankylosing spondylitis. One entry per CDR3 protein, called by TCRdb with MiXCR from the 5' RACE reads. This sample has about 310,000 distinct CDR3 sequences, with around 20% found just once. General study points: Matched ankylosing spondylitis synovial fluid reportedly contained a significantly enriched population of disease-linked clones. Reactive arthritis synovial fluid and blood previously showed some of these motif variants.

This receptor was identified in a female donor with ankylosing spondylitis or in good health (not recorded which). The sample taken for sequencing was blood, either unsorted or a sorted T cell fraction (not recorded which).

The CDR3 nucleotides are TGCAGTGCTTATAATCCCGCGGACAATGAGCAGTTCTTC. Its translation is CSAYNPADNEQFF. This chain joins TRBV20-1 and TRBJ2-1; D gene uncertain. Trimming shortened V by 5 bases and J by 5 bases, and 13 bases separated the two germline ends. The CDR3 is 13 amino acids. Germline V gene data show CDR1 as DFQATT and CDR2 as SNEGSKA (reference sequence).